This is a list of T cell receptor beta chains from one sample in a study of blood T cells in healthy people across ages. One entry per CDR3 protein, called by TCRdb with MiXCR from the 5' RACE reads. Among roughly 680,000 distinct CDR3 sequences, approximately 52% were seen once, and the ten largest hold roughly 12%. The sample consisted of blood. Every receptor here comes from a woman aged 80 or over in good health. Both conserved end residues are part of each CDR3. The order of the fields is J gene, clone size, V gene, CDR3 protein. A clone size is listed for some rows: how often the clone was seen (once, few, many), or a class if it is expanded.

>TRBJ2-4|many|TRBV3-1
CASSQVSAGGNIQYF
>TRBJ2-1|many|TRBV12-3/TRBV12-4
CASSQREGEQFF
>TRBJ2-5|many|TRBV2
CASGGQTQETQYF
>TRBJ1-1|few|TRBV27
CASEPRTGGLNTEAFF
>TRBJ2-4|NA|TRBV12-3/TRBV12-4
CASAGREGNEQYF
>TRBJ1-3|many|TRBV7-3
CASSLKPNTIYF
>TRBJ2-6|once|TRBV25-1
CASGGTGGSGANVLTF
>TRBJ2-7|NA|TRBV28
CASSSPWGAGPYEQYF
>TRBJ2-3|once|TRBV6-5
CASGYVGISTDTQYF
>TRBJ1-6|NA|TRBV10-3
CAISVGQLWNNSPLHF
>TRBJ1-2|NA|TRBV25-1
CASSGGHRTSNYGYTF
>TRBJ1-1|NA|TRBV10-3
CAIKGGAGEAFF
>TRBJ2-1|many|TRBV12-3/TRBV12-4
CASSSYPPGEQFF
>TRBJ2-3|once|TRBV10-3
CAIRGTGASDTQYF
>TRBJ1-5|few|TRBV3-1
CASSQDLGVGNQPQHF
>TRBJ2-1|many|TRBV10-3
CAISGGQGADEQFF
>TRBJ2-7|many|TRBV15
CATSRDFRDEQYF
>TRBJ1-2|many|TRBV3-1
CASSHGGGKNGYTF
>TRBJ2-1|many|TRBV15
CATSRGLAGTYNEQFF
>TRBJ2-1|NA|TRBV4-2
CASSQDLSVSEQFF
>TRBJ2-5|NA|TRBV3-1
CASSQDRGSWCQETQYF
>TRBJ2-3|medium-sized|TRBV5-5
CASSNGWGTDTQYF
>TRBJ2-7|NA|TRBV2
CASTSTGGRSYEQYF
>TRBJ2-1|many|TRBV12-3/TRBV12-4
CASSFAAGGYHEQFF
>TRBJ1-4|few|TRBV5-1
CASSLAQAASGREKLFF
>TRBJ2-7|NA|TRBV7-2
CASSLAGPLAGDYEQYF
>TRBJ2-1|NA|TRBV2
CASKQLAGSYNEQLF
>TRBJ1-2|NA|TRBV12-3/TRBV12-4
CAGRLQGYGSRGYTF
>TRBJ2-7|NA|TRBV11-2
CASSSSGTGRSSYEQYF
>TRBJ2-7|many|TRBV6-5
CASSYSTGPSEQYF
>TRBJ2-1|many|TRBV6-5
CASSYTGGDNEQFF
>TRBJ2-1|many|TRBV5-1
CASSSGPGQGDNEQFF
>TRBJ1-2|NA|TRBV20-1
CSARDQGGSGYTF
>TRBJ2-7|many|TRBV20-1
CSARDLAGITYEQYF
>TRBJ2-1|many|TRBV7-3
CASSLWSSLTPNEQFF
>TRBJ1-5|few|TRBV7-3
CASSLDWGQPQHF
>TRBJ1-2|many|TRBV20-1
CSAVGRSRDGYTF
>TRBJ2-3|many|TRBV5-1
CASSLRDRADTQYF
>TRBJ1-2|NA|TRBV20-1
CSASTVPLGIKDGYTF
>TRBJ1-1|NA|TRBV3-1
CASSQARQANTEAFF
>TRBJ2-5|few|TRBV12-3/TRBV12-4
CASSLGRDGEETQYF